Sequencing of this TCR beta chain was carried out in a study of cytomegalovirus exposure and HLA in healthy donors. General study findings and limits: In a later analysis, across HLA loci, associated TCR counts were highest for DRB1, lowest for HLA-C.

About this clone: The antigen is unknown.

A multiplex PCR was run with 60 Vbeta primers and 13 Jbeta primers. Assay: immunoSEQ multiplex PCR; the TCRdb copy retains only in-frame clones and omits some. The sample holds 150,000 to 200,000 clones, around 78% seen once. Sequenced: PBMCs. The sequence was collected from a woman aged 25 to 45 in good health and CMV-seropositive.

The CDR3 nucleotides are TGTGCCTGGAGTGTAATTACAGGGAATACGCAGTATTTT. Residues: CAWSVITGNTQYF. The V call is TRBV30, the J call TRBJ2-3; weak D call: TRBD1 (6 bases). V was cut by 0 bases and J by 7 bases, with 11 bases left in between. CDR3 length equals 13 residues. Germline V gene lookup returns CDR1 GTSNPN and CDR2 SVGIG (reference sequence).